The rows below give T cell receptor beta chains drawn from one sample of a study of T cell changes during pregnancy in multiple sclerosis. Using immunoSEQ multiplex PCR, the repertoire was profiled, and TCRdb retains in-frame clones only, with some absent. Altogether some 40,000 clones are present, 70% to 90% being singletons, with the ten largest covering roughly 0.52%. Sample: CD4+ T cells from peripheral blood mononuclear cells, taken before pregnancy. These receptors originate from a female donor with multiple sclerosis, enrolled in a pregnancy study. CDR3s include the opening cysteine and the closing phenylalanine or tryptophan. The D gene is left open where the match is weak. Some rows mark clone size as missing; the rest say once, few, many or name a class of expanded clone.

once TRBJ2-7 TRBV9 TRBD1 CASSGGRTGGLSDEQYF TGTGCCAGCAGCGGGGGAAGGACAGGGGGCTTGAGCGACGAGCAGTACTTC
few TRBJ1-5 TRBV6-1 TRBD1 CASRRQGIGPQHF TGTGCCAGCAGGAGACAGGGAATAGGACCCCAGCATTTT
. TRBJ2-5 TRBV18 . CASSPYRETQYF TGTGCCAGCTCACCATACCGGGAGACCCAGTACTTC
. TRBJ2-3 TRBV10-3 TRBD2 CAIMSGATDTQYF TGTGCCATCATGAGCGGGGCCACAGATACGCAGTATTTT
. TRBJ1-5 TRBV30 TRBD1 CAFRFGTGLRDSNQPQHF TGTGCCTTCCGGTTCGGGACAGGGCTTAGGGATAGCAATCAGCCCCAGCATTTT
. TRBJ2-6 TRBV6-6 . CASSSQFSGANVLTF TGTGCCAGCAGTTCACAGTTCTCTGGGGCCAACGTCCTGACTTTC
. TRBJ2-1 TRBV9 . CASSGSGFEQFF TGTGCCAGCAGCGGGAGCGGGTTTGAGCAGTTCTTC
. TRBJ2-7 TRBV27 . CASSLNWGGYEQYF TGTGCCAGCAGCCTCAACTGGGGCGGATACGAGCAGTACTTC
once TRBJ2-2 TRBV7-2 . CASSFLSRGAGELFF TGTGCCAGCAGCTTCCTCAGCAGGGGGGCCGGGGAGCTGTTTTTT
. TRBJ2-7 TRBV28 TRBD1 CASSSGQALYEQYF TGTGCCAGCAGTTCGGGACAGGCGTTATACGAGCAGTACTTC
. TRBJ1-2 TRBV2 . CASSYKLQGYTF TGTGCCAGCAGTTACAAGTTACAGGGCTACACCTTC
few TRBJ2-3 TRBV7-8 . CASSRSTGLGADTQYF TGTGCCAGCAGCCGCAGTACCGGACTCGGCGCAGATACGCAGTATTTT
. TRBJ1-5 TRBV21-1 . CASSKGHDNNQPQHF TGTGCCAGCAGCAAAGGACATGACAATAATCAGCCCCAGCATTTT
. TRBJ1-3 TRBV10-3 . CAISGRDGNYGYTIYF TGTGCCATCAGTGGGCGGGATGGGAACTACGGATACACCATATATTTT
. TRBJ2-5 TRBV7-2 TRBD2 CASKAGVGGGEKETQYF TGTGCCAGCAAGGCGGGGGTAGGCGGGGGGGAAAAAGAGACCCAGTACTTC
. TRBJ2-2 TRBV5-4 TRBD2 CASSPGLAGIPTGELFF TGTGCCAGCAGCCCCGGACTAGCGGGGATTCCAACCGGGGAGCTGTTTTTT
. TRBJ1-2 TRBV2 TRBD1 CASTPGQDYNGYTF TGTGCCAGCACCCCGGGACAGGACTATAATGGCTACACCTTC
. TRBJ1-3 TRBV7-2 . CASSFYRVSGNTIYF TGTGCCAGCAGCTTTTACAGGGTATCTGGAAACACCATATATTTT
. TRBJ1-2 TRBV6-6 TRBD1 CASSYGQGTGYTF TGTGCCAGCAGTTACGGACAGGGAACTGGCTACACCTTC
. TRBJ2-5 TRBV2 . CASSPRAEETQYF TGTGCCAGCAGTCCCAGGGCAGAAGAGACTCAGTACTTC
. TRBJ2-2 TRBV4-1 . CASSRQGTGELFF TGCGCCAGCAGCCGCCAGGGAACCGGGGAGCTGTTTTTT
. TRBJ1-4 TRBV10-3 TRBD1 CAIGEQGATEKLFF TGTGCCATCGGGGAACAGGGGGCGACTGAAAAACTGTTTTTT
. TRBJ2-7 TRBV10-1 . CASSESSYEQYF TGCGCCAGCAGTGAGTCCAGCTACGAGCAGTACTTC
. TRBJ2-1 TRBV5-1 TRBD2 CASSPSRSGGIIQFF TGCGCCAGCAGCCCGAGTCGAAGCGGGGGTATCATCCAGTTCTTC
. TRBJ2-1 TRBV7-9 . CASNPVQGGQFF TGTGCCAGCAACCCCGTCCAGGGGGGGCAGTTCTTC
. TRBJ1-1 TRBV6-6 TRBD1 CASSRGQGAIEAFF TGTGCCAGCAGCCGCGGACAGGGGGCGATTGAAGCTTTCTTT
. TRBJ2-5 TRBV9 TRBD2 CASSVGSGGGQETQYF TGTGCCAGCAGCGTAGGTAGCGGGGGGGGCCAAGAGACCCAGTACTTC
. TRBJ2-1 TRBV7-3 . CASSSVGGYNEQFF TGTGCCAGCAGCTCTGTCGGCGGCTACAATGAGCAGTTCTTC
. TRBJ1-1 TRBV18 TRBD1 CASSPRQGAIYTEAFF TGTGCCAGCTCACCCCGACAGGGGGCGATATACACTGAAGCTTTCTTT
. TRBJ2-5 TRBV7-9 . CASSLFPKETQYF TGTGCCAGCAGCTTATTCCCAAAAGAGACCCAGTACTTC
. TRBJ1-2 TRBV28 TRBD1 CASSSGQGYGYTF TGTGCCAGCAGTTCCGGACAGGGGTACGGCTACACCTTC
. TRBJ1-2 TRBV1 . CTSSQDGSGQGPYTF TGCACCAGCAGCCAAGATGGATCGGGACAGGGGCCCTACACCTTC
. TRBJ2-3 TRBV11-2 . CASSQRTITDTQYF TGTGCCAGCAGCCAGCGGACCATCACAGATACGCAGTATTTT
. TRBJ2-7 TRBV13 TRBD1 CASSLTGGYEQYF TGTGCCAGCAGCTTGACAGGGGGCTACGAGCAGTACTTC
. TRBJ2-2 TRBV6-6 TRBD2 CASSYTGGTNTGELFF TGTGCCAGCAGTTACACCGGGGGGACGAACACCGGGGAGCTGTTTTTT
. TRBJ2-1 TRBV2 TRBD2 CASSDTRGVDSEQFF TGTGCCAGCAGTGATACCCGGGGGGTCGACAGTGAGCAGTTCTTC
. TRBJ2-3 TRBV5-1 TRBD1 CASSQGQADTQYF TGCGCCAGCAGCCAGGGACAGGCGGATACGCAGTATTTT
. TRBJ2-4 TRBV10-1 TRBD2 CASSPGGSAAKNIQYF TGCGCCAGCTCTCCGGGAGGGTCGGCAGCCAAAAACATTCAGTACTTC
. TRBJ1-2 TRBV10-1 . CASSVRPGGGYTF TGCGCCAGCAGTGTCCGGCCCGGAGGGGGCTACACCTTC
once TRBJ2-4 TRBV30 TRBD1 CAWSAGTGGRIQYF TGTGCCTGGAGTGCCGGGACAGGCGGACGAATTCAGTACTTC
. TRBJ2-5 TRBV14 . CASSHHREETQYF TGTGCCAGCAGCCACCACAGGGAAGAGACCCAGTACTTC
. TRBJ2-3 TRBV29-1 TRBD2 CSVDRSSGGAGADTQYF TGCAGCGTTGATCGGTCTAGCGGGGGGGCCGGGGCAGATACGCAGTATTTT
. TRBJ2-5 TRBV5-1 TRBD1 CASTGTGVNQETQYF TGCGCCAGCACCGGGACAGGGGTTAACCAAGAGACCCAGTACTTC
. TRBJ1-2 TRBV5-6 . CASSKEAGEAYGYTF TGTGCCAGCAGCAAGGAGGCAGGGGAAGCCTATGGCTACACCTTC
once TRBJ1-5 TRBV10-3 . CAISDGVGNQPQHF TGTGCCATCAGTGATGGAGTGGGTAATCAGCCCCAGCATTTT
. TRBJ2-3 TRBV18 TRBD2 CASSPGVSSGGADTQYF TGTGCCAGCTCACCAGGAGTCAGTAGCGGGGGGGCGGATACGCAGTATTTT
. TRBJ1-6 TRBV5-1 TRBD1 CASSLGVTGASSPLHF TGCGCCAGCAGCTTGGGTGTGACAGGGGCCAGTTCACCCCTCCACTTT
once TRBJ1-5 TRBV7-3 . CASRRTNDLSNQPQHF TGTGCCAGCAGGCGGACAAATGATTTGAGCAATCAGCCCCAGCATTTT
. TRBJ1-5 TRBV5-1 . CASSLRGYSNQPQHF TGCGCCAGCAGCCTGCGAGGGTATAGCAATCAGCCCCAGCATTTT
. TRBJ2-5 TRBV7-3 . CASSTGPKETQYF TGTGCCAGCAGCACAGGACCGAAAGAGACCCAGTACTTC
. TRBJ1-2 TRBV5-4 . CASSLADLTGGSYTF TGTGCCAGCAGCTTGGCCGATCTGACAGGTGGGAGCTACACCTTC
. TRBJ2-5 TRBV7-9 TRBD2 CASSSALAGEQETQYF TGTGCCAGCAGCTCGGCGTTAGCGGGGGAACAAGAGACCCAGTACTTC
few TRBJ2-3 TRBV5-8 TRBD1 CASSSPTGVDTQYF TGTGCCAGCAGCTCACCAACAGGGGTAGATACGCAGTATTTT
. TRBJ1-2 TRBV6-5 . CASSSGPWGYTF TGTGCCAGCAGTTCAGGGCCCTGGGGCTACACCTTC
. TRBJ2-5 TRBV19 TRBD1 CASSPRIPTGYQETQYF TGTGCCAGTAGCCCTCGAATCCCGACAGGGTACCAAGAGACCCAGTACTTC
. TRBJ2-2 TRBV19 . CASSIRGLNTGELFF TGTGCCAGTAGTATAAGGGGTTTGAACACCGGGGAGCTGTTTTTT
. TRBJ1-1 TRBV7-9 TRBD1 CASSLETGGSEAFF TGTGCCAGCAGCTTAGAGACAGGGGGCTCTGAAGCTTTCTTT
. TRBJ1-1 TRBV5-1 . CASSPDSVNTEAFF TGCGCCAGCAGCCCGGACAGTGTGAACACTGAAGCTTTCTTT
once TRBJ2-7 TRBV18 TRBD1 CASSPIMMTGSFDEQYF TGTGCCAGCTCACCCATCATGATGACAGGGTCGTTTGACGAGCAGTACTTC
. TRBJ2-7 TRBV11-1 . CASSRTGYEQYF TGTGCCAGCAGCCGCACAGGATACGAGCAGTACTTC